This T cell receptor beta chain derives from a study of T cells in Graves' hyperthyroidism and ophthalmopathy. Amplified TCR beta CDR3 regions derived from RNA transcripts. Initially, a first-round RT-PCR of the TCR CDR3 employed the HTBI primer set. Via MiXCR, TCRdb re-called the multiplex PCR reads, giving one row per CDR3 protein. The repertoire holds hundreds of thousands of distinct CDR3 sequences, with approximately 15% as singletons. The CDR3 length is 15 residues. Germline lookup yields CDR1 LNHDA and CDR2 SQIVND (reference sequence). Trimming removed 7 bases from V and 3 bases from J; junction bases left unmatched: 9.

This chain joins TRBV19 and TRBJ1-5, with 7 nucleotides matching TRBD1. The material sequenced was blood. This clonotype was sampled from a woman aged 18 to 35 with Graves' hyperthyroidism. The CDR3 sequence: CASKESDRANQPQHF. The CDR3, as DNA: TGTGCCAGTAAGGAGAGCGACAGGGCCAATCAGCCCCAGCATTTT.